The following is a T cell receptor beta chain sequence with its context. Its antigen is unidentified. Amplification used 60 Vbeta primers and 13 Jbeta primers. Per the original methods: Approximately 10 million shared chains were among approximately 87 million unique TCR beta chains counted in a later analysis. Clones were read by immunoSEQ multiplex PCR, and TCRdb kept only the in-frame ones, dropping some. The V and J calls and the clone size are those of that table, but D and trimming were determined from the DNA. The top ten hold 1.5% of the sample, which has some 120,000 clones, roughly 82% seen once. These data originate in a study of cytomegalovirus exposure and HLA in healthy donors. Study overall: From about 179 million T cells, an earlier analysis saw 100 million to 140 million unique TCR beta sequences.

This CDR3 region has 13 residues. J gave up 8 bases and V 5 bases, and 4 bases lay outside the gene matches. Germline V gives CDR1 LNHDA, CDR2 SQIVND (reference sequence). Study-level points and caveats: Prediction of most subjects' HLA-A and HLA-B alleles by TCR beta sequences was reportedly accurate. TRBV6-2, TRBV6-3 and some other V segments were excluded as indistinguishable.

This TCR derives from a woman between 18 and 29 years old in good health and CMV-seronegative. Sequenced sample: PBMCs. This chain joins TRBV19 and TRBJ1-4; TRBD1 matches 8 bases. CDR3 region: CASSQDRDEKLFF. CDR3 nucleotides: TGTGCCAGTAGTCAGGACAGGGACGAAAAACTGTTTTTT.